This T cell receptor beta chain was sequenced during a study of technical replicates of blood from several donors. Produced via immunoSEQ multiplex PCR; TCRdb's table is partial and in-frame only. The sample yields around 92,000 clones, almost 96% seen once. Sequencing input: T cells isolated from PBMCs. This clonotype was sampled from a human donor in good health.

The CDR3 loop reads CASSLEVQLYEQYF. The CDR3 DNA reads TGTGCCAGCAGCTTAGAAGTACAGCTCTACGAGCAGTACTTC. This chain links TRBV11-3 with TRBJ2-7; D unclear. Between the trimmed V and J ends, which lost 0 bases and 3 bases, there was a span of 9 bases. The CDR3 is 14 residues long. CDR1 SGHNT and CDR2 YENEEA come from the germline V gene. Variable domain in full (rest from reference TRBV11-3 and TRBJ2-7): EAGVVQSPRYKIIEKKQPVAFWCNPISGHNTLYWYLQNLGQGPELLIRYENEEAVDDSQLPKDRFSAERLKGVDSTLKIQPAELGDSAVYLCASSLEVQLYEQYFGPGTRLTVT.